A selection of T cell receptor beta chains follows, all from one sample in a study of shared clonotypes between healthy human individuals. Profiled with immunoSEQ multiplex PCR; TCRdb holds only in-frame clones, not every one. The sample includes about 550,000 clones, over 95% of them seen just once. The sequenced sample was naive CD8+ T cells sorted from blood. The receptor source for this set is a woman in her 30s in good health. The conserved cysteine and the conserved F or W are not part of the CDR3 here. Each record gives: V gene, CDR3 protein.

V gene: TRBV25-1
CDR3 protein: ASSEWDYGYT

V gene: TRBV29-1
CDR3 protein: SVEGDPGTGDYEQY

V gene: TRBV6-5
CDR3 protein: ASIGTGGEETQY

V gene: TRBV28
CDR3 protein: ASSFRTDNEQF

V gene: TRBV29-1
CDR3 protein: SVEGLNQETQY

V gene: TRBV2
CDR3 protein: ASRVTGEGYGYT

V gene: TRBV27
CDR3 protein: ASSSGRTDTQY

V gene: TRBV5-4
CDR3 protein: ASSLTTLAKNIQY

V gene: TRBV5-6
CDR3 protein: ASSLASGGAVDTQY

V gene: TRBV2
CDR3 protein: ASSAGAYEQY

V gene: TRBV28
CDR3 protein: ASSPTGFFTEAF

V gene: TRBV4-2
CDR3 protein: ASSQDEASGRSEQY

V gene: TRBV27
CDR3 protein: ASSGGGNNQPQH

V gene: TRBV30
CDR3 protein: AWNSGATYEQY

V gene: TRBV28
CDR3 protein: ASSLRQGYEQY

V gene: TRBV19
CDR3 protein: ASSWGGQRQPQH

V gene: TRBV6-5
CDR3 protein: ASSYGIAGGEQF

V gene: TRBV7-9
CDR3 protein: ASSPRASGSSTGELF

V gene: TRBV11-2
CDR3 protein: ASSLAGGTAYEQY

V gene: TRBV19
CDR3 protein: ASSIRDSNQPQH

V gene: TRBV11-2
CDR3 protein: ASSLPPLAEGETQY

V gene: TRBV6-1
CDR3 protein: ASSERDNSYNEQF

V gene: TRBV6-5
CDR3 protein: ASRILAGLSYEQY

V gene: TRBV14
CDR3 protein: ASSPGGPLNEQY

V gene: TRBV19
CDR3 protein: ASSVDWEGLGQF

V gene: TRBV5-6
CDR3 protein: ASSLWGLAGETQY

V gene: TRBV25-1
CDR3 protein: ASSETGGAYEQY

V gene: TRBV7-9
CDR3 protein: ASSLPVGDMNTEAF

V gene: TRBV9
CDR3 protein: ASSGSGDTDTQY